These 6 T cell receptor beta chains were all obtained from the same sample, sequenced in a study of blood T cell repertoires in COVID-19 (dated by TCRdb to about 2020). Library preparation used the immunoSEQ multiplex PCR assay. The table comes from immuneACCESS by way of TCRdb, which keeps in-frame sequences with V and J called. Part of the clones is missing from these tables; in studies checked, under half for an unresolved V gene and the rest for unknown reasons. Counted in this sample were some 330,000 clones; 70% to 90% of them appeared once. The top ten constitute roughly 4% of the sample. The sequenced sample consisted of peripheral blood. These receptors all stem from a woman between 50 and 59 years old with active or convalescent COVID-19.

The chain's CDR3 is CASSLENLGVGYTF. Written as DNA, the CDR3 is TGTGCCAGCAGCTTAGAGAACCTGGGCGTAGGCTACACCTTC. V and J are TRBV7-8 and TRBJ1-2, with D hard to call. Germline V lookup: CDR1 SGHVS, CDR2 FQNEAQ. V lost 1 base and J 8 bases, leaving 14 bases between the germline ends. The CDR3 is made up of 14 amino acids.

This clone appeared once. The chain carries TRBV7-2 and TRBJ2-1, with 8 bases aligning to TRBD1. Trimming took 5 bases from V and 5 from J; bases not matched to a gene: 8. CDR3 length: 15 residues. Germline lookup yields CDR1 SGHTA and CDR2 FQGNSA. The CDR3 loop reads CASSPPGQVNNEQFF. The DNA of the CDR3 is TGTGCCAGCAGCCCCCCGGGACAGGTAAACAATGAGCAGTTCTTC.

The rearrangement uses TRBV18 and TRBJ1-1, with D perhaps TRBD1 (5 bases). Germline CDR1 is KGHSH and CDR2 is LQKENI. This CDR3 spans 18 amino acids. The V and J ends lost 2 bases and 5 bases respectively, with 24 bases between them. The CDR3 reads CASSPRPASIQGGTEAFF. The CDR3 DNA reads TGTGCCAGCTCACCAAGACCTGCTTCAATCCAGGGTGGGACTGAAGCTTTCTTT.

The chain has TRBV28 and TRBJ2-5, with D unresolved. Germline V gene sequence: CDR1 MDHEN, CDR2 SYDVKM. This CDR3 spans 10 amino acids. V was cut by 8 bases and J by 7 bases, with 8 bases left in between. CDR3 sequence: CASGPGTQYF. CDR3 sequence (DNA): TGTGCCAGCGGGCCCGGGACCCAGTACTTC.

This clone has just a few counts. J is TRBJ2-1 and V is TRBV7-2; 12 bases are a match to TRBD2. The CDR3 contains 15 residues. Germline V gives CDR1 SGHTA, CDR2 FQGNSA. The junction had 2 bases not matched to a gene; V was cut back by 5 bases and J by 3 bases. The CDR3 nucleotides are TGTGCCAGCAGCCCGGGACTAGCGGGCTACAATGAGCAGTTCTTC. It yields the protein CASSPGLAGYNEQFF. Looking up the rest from reference TRBV7-2 and TRBJ2-1 gives the full variable domain: GAGVSQSPSNKVTEKGKDVELRCDPISGHTALYWYRQSLGQGLEFLIYFQGNSAPDKSGLPSDRFSAERTGGSVSTLTIQRTQQEDSAVYLCASSPGLAGYNEQFFGPGTRLTVL.

This chain links TRBV5-1 with TRBJ1-1; 9 nucleotides line up with TRBD1. The germline V gene has CDR1 SGHRS and CDR2 YFSETQ. This CDR3 comprises 18 residues. Losses at the gene ends were 4 bases for V and 1 base for J; bases not matched to a gene: 14. CDR3 protein: CASSPGVGTGLRNTEAFF. The DNA for the CDR3 is TGCGCCAGCAGCCCGGGTGTGGGGACAGGGCTTCGGAACACTGAAGCTTTCTTT. Full variable domain (rest looked up from reference TRBV5-1 and TRBJ1-1): KAGVTQTPRYLIKTRGQQVTLSCSPISGHRSVSWYQQTPGQGLQFLFEYFSETQRNKGNFPGRFSGRQFSNSRSEMNVSTLELGDSALYLCASSPGVGTGLRNTEAFFGQGTRLTVV.